The 23 T cell receptor beta chains below all came from one sample that was sequenced in a study of Ad26.COV2.S vaccination and SARS-CoV-2 variants listed by TCRdb under 2021. The sample's treatment or condition, from its label and the paper: roughly 20 received Ad26.COV2.S at low or high dose, single or two shots; a few received placebo; per-sample allocation not given. For vaccine and placebo recipients, repertoires were sequenced using samples collected on day 63 after the first injection. The library came from the immunoSEQ multiplex PCR assay. TCRdb carries this immuneACCESS record with in-frame sequences only. Its versions omit some clonotypes, under half of them owing to an unresolved V gene in the studies checked, with the rest unexplained. Here the sample has about 390,000 clones; 92% occur a single time. The ten largest make up approximately 1.6% of the sample. Sequencing was performed on peripheral blood, taken in a trial of Ad26.COV2.S vaccine versus placebo. The origin of the receptors is a person aged 18-65 years who received the Ad26.COV2.S COVID-19 vaccine or a placebo.

This sequence joins TRBV11-2 and TRBJ1-1; 8 bases are a match to TRBD1. The CDR3 is 16 amino acids. The V gene end was trimmed by 5 bases and the J gene end by 0 bases; junction bases not matched to a gene: 8. CDR1 SGHAT and CDR2 FQNNGV come from the germline V gene. The CDR3 coding sequence is TGTGCCAGCAGCCCAGGACAGGGCAGGATGAACACTGAAGCTTTCTTT. Its translation: CASSPGQGRMNTEAFF.

The chain has TRBV5-6 and TRBJ2-3, with D tentatively TRBD1 (5 bases). The V gene's germline CDR1 is SGHDT and CDR2 YYEEEE. This CDR3 is 16 amino acids long. V was pared by 4 bases and J by 0 bases, with 15 bases between. The CDR3 bases are TGTGCCAGCAGCCCAACAGGCCCGAGGAGCACAGATACGCAGTATTTT. Amino acid sequence: CASSPTGPRSTDTQYF.

The chain has TRBV7-2 and TRBJ2-5, with a possible D match to TRBD2 (7 bases). Germline V lookup: CDR1 SGHTA, CDR2 FQGNSA. CDR3 length equals 17 residues. V lost 4 bases, J lost 1 base, and 19 bases lay in between. DNA of the CDR3: TGTGCCAGCAGCTCCGACCGAGGGGGGGCGGCCCAAGAGACCCAGTACTTC. The encoded protein is CASSSDRGGAAQETQYF. Full variable domain (remainder filled in from reference TRBV7-2 and TRBJ2-5): GAGVSQSPSNKVTEKGKDVELRCDPISGHTALYWYRQSLGQGLEFLIYFQGNSAPDKSGLPSDRFSAERTGGSVSTLTIQRTQQEDSAVYLCASSSDRGGAAQETQYFGPGTRLLVL.

The chain employs TRBV30 and TRBJ1-4; D may be TRBD1 (6 bases). The germline CDR1 and CDR2 sequences are GTSNPN and SVGIG (reference sequence). V was shortened by 7 bases and J by 3 bases, with 12 bases between the two germline ends. This CDR3 is built from 13 residues. The DNA for the CDR3 is TGTGCCTTACAGGGAGTGTCTAATGAAAAACTGTTTTTT. This gives the protein CALQGVSNEKLFF.

V and J are TRBV10-2 and TRBJ2-7, with a tentative D call TRBD2 (7 bases). Germline CDR1 WSHSY, CDR2 SAAADI. The CDR3 is 14 residues long. V lost 6 bases to trimming and J lost 2 bases, with 14 bases between them. DNA of the CDR3: TGCGCCAGCAGATCGGGGGGCCCTCCCTACGAGCAGTACTTC. The encoded protein is CASRSGGPPYEQYF.

The V and J genes are TRBV9 and TRBJ1-2, with D possibly matching TRBD1 (5 bases). Germline V gene sequence: CDR1 SGDLS, CDR2 YYNGEE. The V end lost 0 bases, the J end lost 6 bases, and 12 bases lay between the germline ends. The CDR3 sequence is 14 residues long. CDR3 in amino acids: CASSVVARVDGYTF. The CDR3 nucleotides read TGTGCCAGCAGCGTAGTAGCCAGGGTGGATGGCTACACCTTC. The variable domain in full, completed from reference TRBV9 and TRBJ1-2, reads DSGVTQTPKHLITATGQRVTLRCSPRSGDLSVYWYQQSLDQGLQFLIQYYNGEERAKGNILERFSAQQFPDLHSELNLSSLELGDSALYFCASSVVARVDGYTFGSGTRLTVV.

In this sample, this clone turned up once. V gene TRBV2 combines with J gene TRBJ2-2; no clear D. The length of the CDR3 is 15 residues. Trimming left V 4 bases short and J 0 bases short, with 9 bases between. CDR1 SNHLY and CDR2 FYNNEI come from the germline V gene. The CDR3 DNA follows: TGTGCCAGCAGTGGCCCCCAGGCGAACACCGGGGAGCTGTTTTTT. Protein product: CASSGPQANTGELFF.

The chain links TRBV9 to TRBJ2-2; D remains unclear. The germline V gene has CDR1 SGDLS and CDR2 YYNGEE. The V gene lost 0 bases and the J gene lost 5 bases, with 8 bases spanning the gap. The CDR3 contains 14 residues. The DNA for the CDR3 is TGTGCCAGCAGCGTAGTTAGTCAGACCGGGGAGCTGTTTTTT. Its protein is CASSVVSQTGELFF. The full variable domain, in which reference TRBV9 and TRBJ2-2 provide the parts outside the CDR3, is DSGVTQTPKHLITATGQRVTLRCSPRSGDLSVYWYQQSLDQGLQFLIQYYNGEERAKGNILERFSAQQFPDLHSELNLSSLELGDSALYFCASSVVSQTGELFFGEGSRLTVL.

This chain links TRBV4-1 with TRBJ2-5; 9 bases match TRBD2. The CDR3 contains 13 residues. Germline V gives CDR1 MGHRA, CDR2 YSYEKL. V lost 5 bases, J lost 7 bases, and 5 bases stayed unmatched. The CDR3, as DNA: TGCGCCAGCAGCTTTGGCGGGGGGGGGACCCAGTACTTC. This gives the protein CASSFGGGGTQYF.

The J gene is TRBJ2-3, the V gene TRBV13; 14 nucleotides match TRBD2. After removal of 5 bases from V and 1 base from J, the junction contained 11 bases not matched to a gene. Germline assignment: CDR1 PRHDT and CDR2 FYEKMQ (reference sequence). The CDR3 is 19 amino acids. Written as DNA, the CDR3 is TGTGCCAGCAGCGTAGTCAGGACTAGCGGGGGGACAGGCACAGATACGCAGTATTTT. Translated: CASSVVRTSGGTGTDTQYF.

This chain connects TRBV7-2 to TRBJ1-2; no reliable D call. The V and J ends lost 5 bases and 3 bases respectively, with 13 bases between them. This CDR3 spans 14 amino acids. Looked up from germline, CDR1 is SGHTA and CDR2 is FQGNSA. CDR3 nucleotide sequence: TGTGCCAGCAGCCAACTATCGGAAGACTATGGCTACACCTTC. Translation gives CASSQLSEDYGYTF.

The chain carries TRBV7-6 and TRBJ2-1; 8 positions agree with TRBD2. CDR3 length equals 16 residues. Germline CDR1 is SGHVS and CDR2 is FNYEAQ. The V and J ends lost 2 bases and 7 bases, in that order; junction bases with no gene match: 10. CDR3 in amino acids: CASSLYRGGSWNEQFF. The DNA of the CDR3 is TGTGCCAGCAGCTTATATCGCGGGGGGAGTTGGAATGAGCAGTTCTTC.

The rearrangement uses TRBV3-1 (or the pseudogene TRBV3-2) and TRBJ2-3; D gene ambiguous. The CDR3 length is 14 residues. The germline CDR1 and CDR2 sequences are LGHDT and YNNKEL (reference sequence). V lost 0 bases and J 1 base, leaving 5 bases between the germline ends. CDR3 in DNA: TGTGCCAGCAGCCAAGAGGTTGGCACAGATACGCAGTATTTT. Amino acid sequence: CASSQEVGTDTQYF.

The rearrangement links TRBV11-3 to TRBJ2-1; D call uncertain. CDR3 length: 14 amino acids. V was trimmed by 0 bases and J by 7 bases, leaving 10 bases between them. The germline V gene encodes CDR1 SGHNT and CDR2 YENEEA. The CDR3 nucleotides read TGTGCCAGCAGCTTAGATCAAAGGGTGAATGAGCAGTTCTTC. Translation: CASSLDQRVNEQFF.

The chain combines TRBV4-1 with TRBJ2-5; 9 nucleotides match TRBD1. Germline CDR1 is MGHRA and CDR2 is YSYEKL. The CDR3 is made up of 16 amino acids. V gave up 3 bases and J gave up 4 bases; unmatched junction bases: 9. In nucleotides, the CDR3 is TGCGCCAGCAGCCAGGGATTGACAGGGGGTAGAGAGACCCAGTACTTC. Encoded protein: CASSQGLTGGRETQYF.

V is TRBV19 and J is TRBJ2-2, with D tentatively TRBD2 (6 bases). The germline V and J ends were trimmed by 4 bases and 3 bases, with 30 bases remaining between them. CDR3 length: 21 residues. In germline, CDR1 is LNHDA, CDR2 SQIVND (reference sequence). The CDR3 DNA follows: TGTGCCAGTAGTACGTTGGGGTATTTTGCCTCCGGGCGGGGCTACACCGGGGAGCTGTTTTTT. Protein sequence: CASSTLGYFASGRGYTGELFF. The full variable domain, in which reference TRBV19 and TRBJ2-2 provide the parts outside the CDR3, is DGGITQSPKYLFRKEGQNVTLSCEQNLNHDAMYWYRQDPGQGLRLIYYSQIVNDFQKGDIAEGYSVSREKKESFPLTVTSAQKNPTAFYLCASSTLGYFASGRGYTGELFFGEGSRLTVL.

V usage is TRBV5-6 and J usage is TRBJ1-3; no reliable D call. Germline V gene lookup returns CDR1 SGHDT and CDR2 YYEEEE. V was cut by 4 bases and J by 4 bases, with 9 bases left in between. The CDR3 runs 13 residues. CDR3 bases: TGTGCCAGCAGCCCGGCCCCCGGAAACACCATATATTTT. Translation gives CASSPAPGNTIYF.

J is TRBJ2-7 and V is TRBV5-1; possibly TRBD1 or TRBD2 for D (5 bases each). V was cut by 0 bases and J by 0 bases, with 10 bases left in between. This CDR3 spans 15 amino acids. Germline V gene lookup returns CDR1 SGHRS and CDR2 YFSETQ. The CDR3: CASSLEWDPSYEQYF. CDR3 coding DNA: TGCGCCAGCAGCTTGGAATGGGACCCCTCCTACGAGCAGTACTTC. Combining the CDR3 with reference TRBV5-1 and TRBJ2-7 gives the whole variable domain KAGVTQTPRYLIKTRGQQVTLSCSPISGHRSVSWYQQTPGQGLQFLFEYFSETQRNKGNFPGRFSGRQFSNSRSEMNVSTLELGDSALYLCASSLEWDPSYEQYFGPGTRLTVT.

This clone has more than one count but fewer than ten. The chain combines TRBV19 with TRBJ1-6, with D hard to call. Germline CDR1 and CDR2: LNHDA and SQIVND (reference sequence). V gave up 6 bases and J gave up 10 bases, with 16 bases separating them. The CDR3 length is 14 residues. This CDR3 is CASSLRPYLSPLHF. The CDR3 DNA is TGTGCCAGTAGCTTACGCCCTTACTTATCACCCCTCCACTTT.

The chain is built from TRBV30 and TRBJ2-3, with 15 bases aligning to TRBD2. Looked up from germline, CDR1 is GTSNPN and CDR2 is SVGIG (reference sequence). This CDR3 comprises 20 residues. V lost 4 bases, J lost 0 bases, and 14 bases stayed unmatched. CDR3 amino acids: CAWNKGTSGGPHSSTDTQYF. The CDR3 DNA is TGTGCCTGGAACAAGGGGACTAGCGGGGGGCCGCATTCCAGCACAGATACGCAGTATTTT.

The V call is TRBV2, the J call TRBJ1-3; D remains ambiguous. V was shortened by 6 bases and J by 8 bases, with 11 bases between the two germline ends. Per the germline V gene, CDR1 is SNHLY and CDR2 is FYNNEI. The CDR3 loop spans 12 amino acids. CDR3 sequence: CASRVVTDTIYF. DNA of the CDR3: TGTGCCAGCAGAGTTGTCACTGACACCATATATTTT.

The chain uses TRBV4-1 and TRBJ2-4; no reliable D call. Germline values: CDR1 MGHRA, CDR2 YSYEKL. Trimming removed 0 bases at V and 0 bases at J, with 15 bases between. This CDR3 has 18 residues. The CDR3 loop is CASSQDLRSIQAKNIQYF. CDR3 coding DNA: TGCGCCAGCAGCCAAGATCTCCGATCCATTCAAGCCAAAAACATTCAGTACTTC.

As for this clone: Other DNA sequences in this sample translate to the same CDR3. The chain is built from TRBV7-9 and TRBJ2-7, with D possibly being TRBD2 (6 bases). Trimming cost V 6 bases and J 4 bases, with 13 bases left between them. The CDR3 has 13 residues. Germline V lookup: CDR1 SEHNR, CDR2 FQNEAQ (reference sequence). In nucleotides, the CDR3 is TGTGCCAGCAGTCGCGGGGCGGCATACGAGCAGTACTTC. Encoded protein: CASSRGAAYEQYF. Based on the CDR3 plus reference TRBV7-9 and TRBJ2-7, the full variable domain is DTGVSQNPRHKITKRGQNVTFRCDPISEHNRLYWYRQTLGQGPEFLTYFQNEAQLEKSRLLSDRFSAERPKGSFSTLEIQRTEQGDSAMYLCASSRGAAYEQYFGPGTRLTVT.